The clone carrying this T cell receptor beta chain was counted a few times. Since a much larger clone is just one base distant, this may be a read error. This entry belongs to a study of cytomegalovirus exposure and HLA in healthy donors. Assay: immunoSEQ multiplex PCR; the TCRdb copy retains only in-frame clones and omits some. Of about 250,000 clones listed, roughly 84% are singletons. Trimming shortened V by 1 base and J by 1 base, and 1 base separated the two germline ends. This CDR3 has 12 amino acids. CDR1 and CDR2 (germline): SGHVS, FQNEAQ. The donors were part of the validation cohort, which consisted of more than 90 subjects and was separate from the first cohort of 666 subjects.

Material for sequencing was PBMCs. The receptor comes from a man in his late teens or twenties in good health and CMV-seropositive. V and J are TRBV7-8 and TRBJ1-2; no reliable D call. CDR3 region: CASSLDNYGYTF. DNA of the CDR3: TGTGCCAGCAGCTTAGATAACTATGGCTACACCTTC.